The T cell receptor (beta chain) under discussion was sequenced for a study of type 1 regulatory T cells. Study-wide context: T-allo10 is a Tr1-enriched, alloantigen-specific CD4 T cell product made in vitro.

This clonotype was recorded a few times. Trimming shortened V by 0 bases and J by 8 bases, and 17 bases separated the two germline ends. The CDR3 spans 16 residues. Germline-derived CDR1 and CDR2 are MNHEY and SVGAGI. Via MiXCR, TCRdb re-called the reads, giving one row per CDR3 protein. This sample yields 88,000 or so distinct CDR3 sequences, of which roughly 30% are seen a single time; around 2.2% belongs to the top ten. This clonotype originated in a human donor in good health. Sequenced input: CD4+ T cells, either the whole sample or a sorted fraction (not recorded which). The chain joins TRBV6-5 to TRBJ2-1; D is ambiguous. The CDR3 sequence: CASSYSGPGFNYEQFF. In nucleotides, the CDR3 is TGTGCCAGCAGTTACTCGGGTCCCGGATTTAACTATGAGCAGTTCTTC.